This TCR beta chain appears in the sequencing data of a study of low-dose radiotherapy and immunotherapy resistance in tumors. Looking at the study overall: Patients took 300 mg oral aspirin daily for four cycles from cycle 1 day 1.

Time point denoted: before trial treatment. Patients qualified if they had advanced solid tumors that lacked tumor-infiltrating lymphocytes. TRAV- and TRBV-specific primers, spanning alpha and beta chains, primed first-strand cDNA. The PCR that amplified TCRs ran for approximately 20 cycles, relying on a constant-region primer and a V-primer adapter. TCRdb re-analysed the reads in MiXCR, keeping a single row per CDR3 protein. Counted here are roughly 54,000 distinct CDR3 sequences, less than 25% occurring once; the ten biggest clones make up around 5.7%. V was shortened by 4 bases and J by 8 bases, with 8 bases between the two germline ends. CDR3 length: 11 amino acids. Germline V lookup: CDR1 LNHDA, CDR2 SQIVND (reference sequence).

The receptor comes from a male donor with prostate cancer. The source was PBMCs, collected before treatment. This chain connects TRBV19 to TRBJ1-2; D is ambiguous. DNA for the CDR3: TGTGCCAGTAGTACTCGGGCCGGCTACACCTTC. Translated: CASSTRAGYTF.